The present T cell receptor (beta chain) was sequenced within a study of early T cells in non-severe SARS-CoV-2 infection. Study-wide findings and caveats: Database matching using VDJdb favored anti-spike CD8 responses, with private and CD4 specificities left missing.

Researchers tagged individual cDNA molecules with unique molecular identifiers. TCRdb processed the 5' RACE reads anew with MiXCR; each CDR3 protein has one entry. The sample includes about 110,000 distinct CDR3 sequences, around 10% seen only once; the top ten take less than 3.5%. The CDR3 is 16 amino acids. Trimming took off 3 bases at V and 10 bases at J, with 20 bases between the two ends. The V gene's germline CDR1 is SGHRS and CDR2 YFSETQ. Note on this clonotype: Its specificity is not known.

The V call is TRBV5-1, the J call TRBJ1-6; D not resolved. The specimen sequenced was whole blood. The source of this sequence is an adult who was a healthcare worker with PCR-confirmed SARS-CoV-2 infection or an uninfected control (not recorded which). CDR3: CASSSGWASGRSPLHF. CDR3 coding DNA: TGCGCCAGCAGCTCGGGCTGGGCCTCGGGTCGATCACCCCTCCACTTT.